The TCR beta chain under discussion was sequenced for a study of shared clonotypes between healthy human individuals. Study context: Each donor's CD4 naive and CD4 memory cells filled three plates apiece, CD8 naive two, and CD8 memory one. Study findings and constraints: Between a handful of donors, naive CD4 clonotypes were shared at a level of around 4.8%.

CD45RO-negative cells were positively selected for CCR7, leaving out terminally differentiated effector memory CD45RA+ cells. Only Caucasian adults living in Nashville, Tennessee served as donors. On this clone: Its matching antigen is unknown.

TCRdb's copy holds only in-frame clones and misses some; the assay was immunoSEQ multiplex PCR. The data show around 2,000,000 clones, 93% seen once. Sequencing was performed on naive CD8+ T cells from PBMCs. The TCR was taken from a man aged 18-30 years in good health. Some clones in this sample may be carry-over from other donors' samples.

CDR3 amino acids: CASSTDDLTHEGGYTGELFF. The CDR3 DNA sequence: TGCGCCAGCAGCACAGACGATCTAACGCACGAGGGGGGATACACCGGGGAGCTGTTTTTT. The J gene is TRBJ2-2, the V gene TRBV5-1, with D perhaps assigned TRBD1 or TRBD2 (6 bases each). The CDR3 is 20 amino acids. Germline V CDR1 and CDR2: SGHRS, YFSETQ. The V and J ends lost 4 bases and 3 bases respectively, with 28 bases between them.